This T cell receptor beta chain stems from a study of blood T cell repertoires in COVID-19. Only in-frame clones appear in the TCRdb table, and some are missing; sequencing was by immunoSEQ multiplex PCR. Altogether approximately 150,000 clones are present, about four fifths being singletons, with the ten largest covering around 18%. This TCR was recovered from a man aged 60 to 75 who had recovered from COVID-19. The sequenced sample was PBMCs or T cells enriched from blood (not recorded which).

CDR3 loop: CATSRELAEQYF. CDR3 in DNA: TGTGCCACCAGCAGAGAACTAGCAGAGCAGTACTTC. The gene calls are TRBV15 and TRBJ2-7, with D tentatively TRBD2 (6 bases). Germline V gene lookup returns CDR1 LNHNV and CDR2 YYDKDF (reference sequence). The CDR3 runs 12 residues. V shed 0 bases and J shed 7 bases, with 7 bases lying between them.